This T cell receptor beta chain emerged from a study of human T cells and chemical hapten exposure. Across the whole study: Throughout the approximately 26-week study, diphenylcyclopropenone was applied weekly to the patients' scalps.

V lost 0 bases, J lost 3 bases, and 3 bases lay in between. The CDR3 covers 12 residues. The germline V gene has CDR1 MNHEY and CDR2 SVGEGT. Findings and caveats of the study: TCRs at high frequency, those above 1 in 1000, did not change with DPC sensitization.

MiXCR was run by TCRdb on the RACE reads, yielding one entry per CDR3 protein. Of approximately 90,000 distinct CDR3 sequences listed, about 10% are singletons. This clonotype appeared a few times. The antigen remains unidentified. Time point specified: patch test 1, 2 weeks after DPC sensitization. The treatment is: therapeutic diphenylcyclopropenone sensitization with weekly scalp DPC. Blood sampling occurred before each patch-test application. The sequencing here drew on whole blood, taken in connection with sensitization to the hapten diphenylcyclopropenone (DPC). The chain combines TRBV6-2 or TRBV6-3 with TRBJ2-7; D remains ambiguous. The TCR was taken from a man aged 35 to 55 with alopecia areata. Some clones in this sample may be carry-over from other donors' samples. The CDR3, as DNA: TGTGCCAGCAGTTACTCCAACTACGAGCAGTACGTC. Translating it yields CASSYSNYEQYV.